This T cell receptor (beta chain) was documented in a study of blood T cells in healthy people across ages. The study, taken as a whole, reports: Both naive CD4+ cell counts and diversity were greater in long-lived donors than in aged donors.

A J-beta primer mix and a sample-barcoded 5' primer were used in a second PCR of roughly 6 to 12 cycles. Template switching added a 12-random-nucleotide identifier to every cDNA molecule. TCRdb reanalysed the 5' RACE reads using MiXCR and keeps one entry per CDR3 protein. The sample shows hundreds of thousands of distinct CDR3 sequences, 40% to 50% of them seen only once. As concerns this clonotype: Its specificity is not known. One end of the junction is discordant with germline, which a read error may explain.

This CDR3 contains 14 residues. Germline CDR1 SGHKS, CDR2 YYEKEE (reference sequence). What was sequenced was blood. This chain joins TRBV5-5 and TRBJ2-5; a possible D gene is TRBD2 (5 bases). The receptor comes from a man between 60 and 75 years old in good health. For the CDR3, the DNA is TGTGCCTGCAGCTTAGTGTCGGGGATGGAGACCCAGTACTTC. The encoded protein is CACSLVSGMETQYF.